This TCR beta chain was obtained from a study of cytomegalovirus exposure and HLA in healthy donors. Study-wide points: In an earlier analysis, in approximately 630 donors, most V segments appeared productive either ~87% or ~30% of the time. Reported performance of the classifier showed diagnosis of cytomegalovirus status with high specificity and sensitivity. What a later analysis reportedly showed was that an Asian-associated ancestry cluster had fewer N-insertions than the 666-donor mean.

This CDR3 has 14 residues. CDR1 is KGHSH, CDR2 LQKENI, per germline. V dropped 2 bases and J dropped 4 bases, with 10 bases sitting between them. The study ran its PCR with 60 Vbeta and 13 Jbeta primers. Using immunoSEQ multiplex PCR, the repertoire was profiled, and TCRdb retains in-frame clones only, with some absent. The table lists about 110,000 clones, roughly 79% of them singletons. Points on this clone: The antigen is unknown.

The rearrangement joins TRBV18 to TRBJ2-3; possible D gene TRBD1, 5 bases. This receptor was taken from a woman in her 50s in good health and CMV-seropositive. Sample: PBMCs. CDR3 DNA: TGTGCCAGCTCACCAGAAAGGGGCCCAGATACGCAGTATTTT. Its protein is CASSPERGPDTQYF.